The T cell receptor beta chain described here comes from a study of shared clonotypes between healthy human individuals. Naive CD4+ cells were CD45RA-selected; the remaining cells were memory. The length of the CDR3 is 15 residues. Germline V lookup: CDR1 MNHNS, CDR2 SASEGT. V dropped 10 bases and J dropped 0; count of bases not matched to a gene: 10. Sequencing used immunoSEQ multiplex PCR; TCRdb keeps in-frame clones, though not all of them. The sample lists over a million clones; around 78% were seen once. Concerning this clone: The antigen is unknown.

Study-level findings and limits: Non-shared clonotypes had lower generation probabilities than clonotypes shared by all four sorted-subset donors.

The sequence came from a man in his late teens or twenties in good health. Some clones in this sample may be carry-over from other donors' samples. The chain is built from TRBV6-1 and TRBJ2-7, with TRBD1 matching over 9 bases. The sequenced material came from memory CD4+ T cells from PBMCs. Noted subset: CD45RA-negative fraction. The CDR3 nucleotides are TGTGCCACCACTACAGGGGGCCTTTCCTCCTACGAGCAGTACTTC. Its protein product is CATTTGGLSSYEQYF.